This T cell receptor (beta chain) was identified in a study of glioma-infiltrating T cells. Whole-study findings and limits: CDR3 overlap between tissue and blood was very small. Tissue-blood divergence was below expectation in non-neoplastic patients, above in gliomas.

CDR1 is SGHTA, CDR2 FQGNSA, per germline. The CDR3 loop spans 18 amino acids. V shed 4 bases, J shed 0 bases, and the junction held 7 bases outside the gene matches. The iRepertoire nested amplicon-rescue multiplex PCR amplified TCR alpha and beta CDR3s from RNA. TCRdb analysed the multiplex PCR reads with MiXCR anew, one entry per CDR3 protein. Of approximately 190,000 distinct CDR3 sequences listed, roughly a third were seen once; the top ten hold around 20%. For this clonotype: No antigen is known for it.

This receptor was obtained from a human donor with low-grade glioma or glioblastoma, undergoing nonglioma brain surgery, or in good health (not recorded which). The chain carries TRBV7-2 and TRBJ2-6; 9 bases match TRBD1. The sequencing sample was made of glioma tissue, nonneoplastic brain tissue, or PBMCs (not recorded which). In DNA, the CDR3 is TGTGCCAGCAGCTGGACCGGGACAGGGTTCTCTGGGGCCAACGTCCTGACTTTC. It is translated as CASSWTGTGFSGANVLTF.